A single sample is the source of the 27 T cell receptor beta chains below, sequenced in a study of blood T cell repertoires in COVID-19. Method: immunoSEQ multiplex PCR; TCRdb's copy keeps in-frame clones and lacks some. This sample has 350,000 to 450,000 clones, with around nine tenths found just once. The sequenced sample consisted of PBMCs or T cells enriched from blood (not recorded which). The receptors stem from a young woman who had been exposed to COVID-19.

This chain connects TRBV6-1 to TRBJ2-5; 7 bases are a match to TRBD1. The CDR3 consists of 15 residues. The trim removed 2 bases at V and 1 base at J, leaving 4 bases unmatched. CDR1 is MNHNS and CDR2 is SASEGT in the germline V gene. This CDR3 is CASSEPGQVQETQYF. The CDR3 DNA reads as TGTGCCAGCAGTGAACCCGGACAGGTCCAAGAGACCCAGTACTTC.

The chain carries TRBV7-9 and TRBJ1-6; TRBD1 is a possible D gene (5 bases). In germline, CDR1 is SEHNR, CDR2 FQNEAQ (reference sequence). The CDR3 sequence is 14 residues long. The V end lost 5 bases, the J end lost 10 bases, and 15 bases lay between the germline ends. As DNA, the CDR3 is TGTGCCAGCAGCCCCGCGCTGGAGGGGTCACCCCTCCACTTT. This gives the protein CASSPALEGSPLHF.

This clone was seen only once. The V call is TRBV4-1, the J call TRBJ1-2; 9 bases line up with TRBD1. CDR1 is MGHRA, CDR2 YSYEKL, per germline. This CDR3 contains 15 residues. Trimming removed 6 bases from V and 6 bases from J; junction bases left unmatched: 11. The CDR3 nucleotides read TGCGCCAGCAGACCAACCGGGACAGGGACCAATGGCTACACCTTC. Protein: CASRPTGTGTNGYTF.

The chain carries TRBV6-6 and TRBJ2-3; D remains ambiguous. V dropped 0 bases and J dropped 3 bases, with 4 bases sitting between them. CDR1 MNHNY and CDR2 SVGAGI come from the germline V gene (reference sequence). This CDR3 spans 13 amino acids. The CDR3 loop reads CASSYSETDTQYF. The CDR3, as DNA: TGTGCCAGCAGTTACTCGGAGACAGATACGCAGTATTTT.

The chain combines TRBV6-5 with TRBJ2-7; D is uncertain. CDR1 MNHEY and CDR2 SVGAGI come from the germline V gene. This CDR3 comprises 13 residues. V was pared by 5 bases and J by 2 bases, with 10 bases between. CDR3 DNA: TGTGCCAGCAGTAGACACTCAACCTACGAGCAGTACTTC. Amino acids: CASSRHSTYEQYF.

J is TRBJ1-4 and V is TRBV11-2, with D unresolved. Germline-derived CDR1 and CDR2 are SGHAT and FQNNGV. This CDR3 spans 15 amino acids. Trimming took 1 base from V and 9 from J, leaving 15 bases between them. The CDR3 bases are TGTGCCAGCAGCTTAGTGCTCACTGGGAGAAAAAAACTGTTTTTT. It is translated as CASSLVLTGRKKLFF.

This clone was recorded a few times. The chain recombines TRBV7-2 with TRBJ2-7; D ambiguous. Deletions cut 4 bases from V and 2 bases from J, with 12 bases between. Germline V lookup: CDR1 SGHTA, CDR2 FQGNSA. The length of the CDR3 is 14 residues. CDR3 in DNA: TGTGCCAGCAGCTCTGACAAGAACCCCTACGAGCAGTACTTC. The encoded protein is CASSSDKNPYEQYF.

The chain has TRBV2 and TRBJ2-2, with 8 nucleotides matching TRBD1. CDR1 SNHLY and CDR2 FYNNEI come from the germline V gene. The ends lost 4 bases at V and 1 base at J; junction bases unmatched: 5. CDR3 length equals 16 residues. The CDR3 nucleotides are TGTGCCAGCAGTGTTCAGGGGGCTAGGAACACCGGGGAGCTGTTTTTT. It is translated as CASSVQGARNTGELFF.

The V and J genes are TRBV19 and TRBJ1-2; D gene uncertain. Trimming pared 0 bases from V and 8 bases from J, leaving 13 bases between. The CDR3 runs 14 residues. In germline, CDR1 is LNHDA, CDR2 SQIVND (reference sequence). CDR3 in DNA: TGTGCCAGTAGTATAGATCACAGCTCTTGGGGCTACACCTTC. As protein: CASSIDHSSWGYTF.

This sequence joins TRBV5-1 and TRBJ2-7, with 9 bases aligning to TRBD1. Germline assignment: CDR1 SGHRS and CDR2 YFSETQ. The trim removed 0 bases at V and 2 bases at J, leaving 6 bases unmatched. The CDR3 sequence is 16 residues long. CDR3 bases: TGCGCCAGCAGCTTGGCGGGGACAGGGCAAGCCTACGAGCAGTACTTC. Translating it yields CASSLAGTGQAYEQYF.

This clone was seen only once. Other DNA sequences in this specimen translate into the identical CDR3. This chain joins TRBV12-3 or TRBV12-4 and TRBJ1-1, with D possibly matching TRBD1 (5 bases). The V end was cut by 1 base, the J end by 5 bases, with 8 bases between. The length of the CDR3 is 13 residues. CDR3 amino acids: CASSLGGGTEAFF. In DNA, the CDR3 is TGTGCCAGCAGTTTAGGTGGGGGGACTGAAGCTTTCTTT.

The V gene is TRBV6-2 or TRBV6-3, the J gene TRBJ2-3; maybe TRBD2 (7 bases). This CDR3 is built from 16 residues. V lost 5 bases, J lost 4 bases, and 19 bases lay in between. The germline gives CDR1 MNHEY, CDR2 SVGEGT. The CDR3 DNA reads TGTGCCAGCAGTCCGTACGGGGCGGGGGCCTCAGATACGCAGTATTTT. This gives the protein CASSPYGAGASDTQYF.

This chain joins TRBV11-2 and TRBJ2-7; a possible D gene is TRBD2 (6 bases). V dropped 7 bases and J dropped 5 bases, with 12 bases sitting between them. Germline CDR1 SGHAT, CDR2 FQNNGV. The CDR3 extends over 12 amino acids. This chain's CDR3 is CASTLTSHEQYF. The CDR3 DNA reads TGTGCCAGCACCCTGACTAGTCACGAGCAGTACTTC. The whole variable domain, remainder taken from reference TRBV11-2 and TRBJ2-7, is EAGVAQSPRYKIIEKRQSVAFWCNPISGHATLYWYQQILGQGPKLLIQFQNNGVVDDSQLPKDRFSAERLKGVDSTLKIQPAKLEDSAVYLCASTLTSHEQYFGPGTRLTVT.

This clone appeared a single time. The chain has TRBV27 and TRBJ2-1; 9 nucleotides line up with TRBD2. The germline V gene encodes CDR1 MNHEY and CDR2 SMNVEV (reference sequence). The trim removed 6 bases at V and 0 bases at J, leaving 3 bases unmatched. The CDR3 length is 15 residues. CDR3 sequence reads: CASRISGGSYNEQFF. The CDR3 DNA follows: TGTGCCAGCAGGATTAGCGGGGGCTCCTACAATGAGCAGTTCTTC.

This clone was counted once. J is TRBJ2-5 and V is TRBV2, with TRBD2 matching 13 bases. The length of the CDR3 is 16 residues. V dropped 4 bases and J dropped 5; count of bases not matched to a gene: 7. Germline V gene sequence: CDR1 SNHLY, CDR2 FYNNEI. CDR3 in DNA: TGTGCCAGCAGTGGCGGACTAGCGGGAGTACATGAGACCCAGTACTTC. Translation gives CASSGGLAGVHETQYF.

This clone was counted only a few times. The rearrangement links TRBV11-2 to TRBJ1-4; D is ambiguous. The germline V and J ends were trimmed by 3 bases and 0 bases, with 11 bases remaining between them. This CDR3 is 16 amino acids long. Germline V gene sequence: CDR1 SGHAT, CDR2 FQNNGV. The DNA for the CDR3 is TGTGCCAGCAGCTTCATGGCACCATCAACTAATGAAAAACTGTTTTTT. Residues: CASSFMAPSTNEKLFF.

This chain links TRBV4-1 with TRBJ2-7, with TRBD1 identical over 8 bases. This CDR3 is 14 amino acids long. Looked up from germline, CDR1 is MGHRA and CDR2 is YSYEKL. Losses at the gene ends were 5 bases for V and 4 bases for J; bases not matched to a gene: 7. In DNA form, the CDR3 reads TGCGCCAGCAGCACCGGGACAGGCCCGTACGAGCAGTACTTC. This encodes CASSTGTGPYEQYF.

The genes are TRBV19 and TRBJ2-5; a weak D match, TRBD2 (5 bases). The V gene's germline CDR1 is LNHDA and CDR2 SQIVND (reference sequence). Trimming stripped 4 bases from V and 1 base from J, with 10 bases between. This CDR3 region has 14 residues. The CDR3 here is CASSTTSGQETQYF. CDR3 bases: TGTGCCAGTAGTACTACTAGTGGCCAAGAGACCCAGTACTTC. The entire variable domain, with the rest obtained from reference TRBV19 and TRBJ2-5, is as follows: DGGITQSPKYLFRKEGQNVTLSCEQNLNHDAMYWYRQDPGQGLRLIYYSQIVNDFQKGDIAEGYSVSREKKESFPLTVTSAQKNPTAFYLCASSTTSGQETQYFGPGTRLLVL.

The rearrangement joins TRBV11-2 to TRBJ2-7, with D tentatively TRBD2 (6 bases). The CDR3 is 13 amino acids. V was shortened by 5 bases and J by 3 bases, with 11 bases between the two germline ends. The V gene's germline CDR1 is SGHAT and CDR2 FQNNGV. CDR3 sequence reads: CASSRGRDYEQYF. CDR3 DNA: TGTGCCAGCAGCCGCGGGCGGGACTACGAGCAGTACTTC. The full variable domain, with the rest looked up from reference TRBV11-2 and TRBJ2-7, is EAGVAQSPRYKIIEKRQSVAFWCNPISGHATLYWYQQILGQGPKLLIQFQNNGVVDDSQLPKDRFSAERLKGVDSTLKIQPAKLEDSAVYLCASSRGRDYEQYFGPGTRLTVT.

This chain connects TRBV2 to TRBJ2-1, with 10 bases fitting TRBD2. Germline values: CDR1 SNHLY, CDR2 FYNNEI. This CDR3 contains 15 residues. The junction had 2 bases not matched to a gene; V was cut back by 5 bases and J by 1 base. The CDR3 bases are TGTGCCAGCAGTAGGGGACTAGCGTCCTACAATGAGCAGTTCTTC. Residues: CASSRGLASYNEQFF.

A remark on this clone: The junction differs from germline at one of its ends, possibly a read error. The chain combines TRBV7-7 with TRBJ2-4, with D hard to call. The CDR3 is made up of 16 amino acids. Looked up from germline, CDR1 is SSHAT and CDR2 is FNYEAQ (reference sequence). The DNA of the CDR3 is TGTGCTAGCAGCTTAGAATCCGGCGGCGCAAAAAACATTCAGTACTTC. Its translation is CASSLESGGAKNIQYF.

DNA for the CDR3: TGTGCCACCAACGGACAGGGGACGCACAATGAGCAGTTCTTC. This gives the protein CATNGQGTHNEQFF. The chain links TRBV15 to TRBJ2-1, with 9 bases matching TRBD1. Germline-derived CDR1 and CDR2 are LNHNV and YYDKDF (reference sequence). V was clipped by 7 bases and J by 5 bases; unmatched bases: 6. This CDR3 is 14 amino acids long.

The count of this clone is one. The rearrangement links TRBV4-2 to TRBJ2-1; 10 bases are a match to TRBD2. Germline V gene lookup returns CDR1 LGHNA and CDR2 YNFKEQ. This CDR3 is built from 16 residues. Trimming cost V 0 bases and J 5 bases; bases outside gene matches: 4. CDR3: CASSQEWTSGNNEQFF. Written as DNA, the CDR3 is TGTGCCAGCAGCCAAGAATGGACTAGCGGAAACAATGAGCAGTTCTTC.

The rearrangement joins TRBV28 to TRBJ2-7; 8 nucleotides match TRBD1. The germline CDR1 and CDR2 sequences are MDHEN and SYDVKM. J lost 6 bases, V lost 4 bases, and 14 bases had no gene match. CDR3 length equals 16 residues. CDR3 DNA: TGTGCCAGCAGTTCCCCTGGACAGGGAAGTATTCGCGAGCAGTACTTC. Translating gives CASSSPGQGSIREQYF.

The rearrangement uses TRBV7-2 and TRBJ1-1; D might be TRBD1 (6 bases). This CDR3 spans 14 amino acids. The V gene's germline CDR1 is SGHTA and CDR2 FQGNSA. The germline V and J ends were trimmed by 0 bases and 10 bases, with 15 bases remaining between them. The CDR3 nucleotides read TGTGCCAGCAGCTTAGCGCAGGGGTCTATACGAGCTTTCTTT. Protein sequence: CASSLAQGSIRAFF.

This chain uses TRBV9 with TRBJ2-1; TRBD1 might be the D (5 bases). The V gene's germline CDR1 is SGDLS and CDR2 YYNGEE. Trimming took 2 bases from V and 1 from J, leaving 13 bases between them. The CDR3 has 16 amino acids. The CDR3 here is CASSVWGPGSYNEQFF. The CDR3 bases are TGTGCCAGCAGCGTCTGGGGCCCTGGATCCTACAATGAGCAGTTCTTC.

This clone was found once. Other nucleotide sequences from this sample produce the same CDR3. The CDR3 spells CASSVGLADTDTQYF. The DNA for the CDR3 is TGTGCCAGCAGCGTAGGACTAGCGGACACAGATACGCAGTATTTT. The V and J genes are TRBV9 and TRBJ2-3; TRBD2 agrees at 9 bases. J was trimmed by 2 bases and V by 0 bases; bases with no gene match: 1. This CDR3 is 15 amino acids long. Per the germline V gene, CDR1 is SGDLS and CDR2 is YYNGEE.